This T cell receptor (beta chain) originates from a study of T cell repertoires in cytomegalovirus infection. Study information: TCR beta signatures that were public indicated CMV infection and matching HLA type.

Germline V CDR1 and CDR2: SGHAT, FQNNGV. CDR3 length: 17 residues. Deletions cut 1 base from V and 8 bases from J, with 21 bases between. TCRdb re-called the reads with MiXCR, one entry per CDR3 protein. The profile covers over 45,000 distinct CDR3 sequences, with about a fifth appearing a single time and 85% to 90% taken by the ten largest. This clonotype was observed a few times. The antigen remains unidentified. V is TRBV11-2 and J is TRBJ2-1; tentatively, D is TRBD1 (6 bases). Material: CD8+ T cells from cultured PBMCs, obtained from culture after CMV antigen stimulation. This receptor was obtained from a human donor in good health (CMV status not recorded). Some clones in this sample may be carry-over from other donors' samples. The DNA for the CDR3 is TGTGCCAGCAGCTTAGTACCACAGGGTGCATCAGGCGATGAGCAGTTCTTC. It codes for CASSLVPQGASGDEQFF.